The clone carrying this TCR beta chain has just a few counts. What it recognizes is unknown. MiXCR was run by TCRdb on the 5' RACE reads, yielding one entry per CDR3 protein. The sample holds about 300,000 distinct CDR3 sequences, 3.5% to 4.5% seen once. This record belongs to a study of T cells after yellow fever vaccination. Study as a whole: SMART-Seq v4 Ultra Low Input handled preparation of low-cell-number fractions.

Unmatched junction bases numbered 5, after V lost 3 bases and J lost 5 bases. In germline, CDR1 is SGHTA, CDR2 FQGNSA. This CDR3 spans 14 amino acids. Findings of the study overall: Most primary-vaccination clones recurred post-booster (roughly 97% CD4, over 70% CD8). The secondary response was weaker, and its peak arrived faster, on day 5 versus 15. A small share of clonotypes appeared in both CD4 and CD8 compartments.

This receptor was identified in a man between 18 and 29 years old who received the YFV17D yellow fever vaccine. This chain connects TRBV7-2 to TRBJ2-5, with 8 bases identical to TRBD2. The starting material was PBMCs, obtained 5 days after the yellow fever booster vaccination. The CDR3 region is CASSFAGGWETQYF. The CDR3 coding sequence is TGTGCCAGCAGCTTTGCGGGGGGTTGGGAGACCCAGTACTTC.